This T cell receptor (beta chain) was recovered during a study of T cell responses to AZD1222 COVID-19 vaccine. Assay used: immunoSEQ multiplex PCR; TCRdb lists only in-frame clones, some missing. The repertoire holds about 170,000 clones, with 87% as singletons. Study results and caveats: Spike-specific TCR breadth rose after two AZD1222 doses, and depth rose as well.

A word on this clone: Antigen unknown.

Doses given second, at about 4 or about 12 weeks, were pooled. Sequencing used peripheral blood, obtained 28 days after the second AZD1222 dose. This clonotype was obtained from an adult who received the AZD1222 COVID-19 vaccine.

The CDR3 sequence: CASSVGGGMRETQYF. Here the CDR3 DNA reads TGTGCCAGCAGCGTAGGGGGCGGGATGCGGGAGACCCAGTACTTC. The rearrangement links TRBV9 to TRBJ2-5; possibly TRBD2 for D (6 bases). Per the germline V gene, CDR1 is SGDLS and CDR2 is YYNGEE. Between the trimmed V and J ends, which lost 0 bases and 5 bases, there was a span of 14 bases. This CDR3 has 15 residues.